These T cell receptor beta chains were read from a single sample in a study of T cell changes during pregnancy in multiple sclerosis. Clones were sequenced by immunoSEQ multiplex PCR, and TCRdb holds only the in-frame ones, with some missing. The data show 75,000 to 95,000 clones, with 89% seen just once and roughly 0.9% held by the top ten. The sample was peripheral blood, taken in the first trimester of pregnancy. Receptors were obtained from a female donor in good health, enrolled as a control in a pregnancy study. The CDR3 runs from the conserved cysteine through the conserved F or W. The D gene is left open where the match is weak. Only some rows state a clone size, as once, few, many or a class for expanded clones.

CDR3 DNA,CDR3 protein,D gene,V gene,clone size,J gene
TGTGCCAGCAGCTTTGGCGGGGGCGCGGATACGCAGTATTTT,CASSFGGGADTQYF,-,TRBV11-3,-,TRBJ2-3
TGTGCCAGCAGCCCTACTAGCGGGGGGCTGGGGGATACGCAGTATTTT,CASSPTSGGLGDTQYF,TRBD2,TRBV7-2,-,TRBJ2-3
TGTGCCAGCAGTTACTCCCTTTTTGGAGGGTCGTATGGCTACACCTTC,CASSYSLFGGSYGYTF,-,TRBV6-5,-,TRBJ1-2
TGTGCCAGCAGTCCTACAGGGGTCGGAAACACCATATATTTT,CASSPTGVGNTIYF,TRBD1,TRBV7-9,-,TRBJ1-3
TGTGCCAGCAGCTCTCGGACAGCTAACTATGGCTACACCTTC,CASSSRTANYGYTF,-,TRBV7-8,-,TRBJ1-2
TGCGCCAGCAGTCTTAGACAGAACTATGGCTACACCTTC,CASSLRQNYGYTF,-,TRBV4-1,-,TRBJ1-2
TGTGCCACCCTCCGGGGGGCCATGAACACTGAAGCTTTCTTT,CATLRGAMNTEAFF,-,TRBV2,once,TRBJ1-1
TGTGCTAGTGGTTTGTTAGGCAGGCTGAACTATGGCTACACCTTC,CASGLLGRLNYGYTF,-,TRBV12-5,-,TRBJ1-2
TGTGCCAGCAGTTTATTAGTTCAGCCCCAGCATTTT,CASSLLVQPQHF,-,TRBV28,few,TRBJ1-5
TGTGCCAGCAGTCTGGACAGGTATAGCAATCAGCCCCAGCATTTT,CASSLDRYSNQPQHF,TRBD1,TRBV6-5,-,TRBJ1-5
TGTGCCAGCAGCCCCTACTCTCCGAGCGGGGTGGGGTACAATGAGCAGTTCTTC,CASSPYSPSGVGYNEQFF,TRBD2,TRBV11-2,-,TRBJ2-1
TGTGCCAGCAGTTTGGGGGCACCCGAAGCTTTCTTT,CASSLGAPEAFF,-,TRBV6-6,-,TRBJ1-1
TGTGCCAGCAGTGGGACTAGCGGGGGCGCCCAGAGCACAGATACGCAGTATTTT,CASSGTSGGAQSTDTQYF,TRBD2,TRBV2,-,TRBJ2-3
TGCGCCAGCAGCCTAAGAGCCAGCGGGAGGGCCAAAGATACGCAGTATTTT,CASSLRASGRAKDTQYF,TRBD2,TRBV4-3,-,TRBJ2-3
TGTGCCAGCAGCTGGGACAGGCACTCACCCCTCCACTTT,CASSWDRHSPLHF,TRBD1,TRBV18,-,TRBJ1-6
TGTGCCAGCAGCCTGGGCGGGTTCCCTGAAGCTTTCTTT,CASSLGGFPEAFF,-,TRBV7-2,few,TRBJ1-1
TGTGCCAGCAGTAACGGCGACGGCGGCATTCAGTACTTC,CASSNGDGGIQYF,-,TRBV5-6,-,TRBJ2-4
TGTGCCAGCAAGGACAGACAGCTCTATGGCTACACCTTC,CASKDRQLYGYTF,-,TRBV7-9,-,TRBJ1-2
TGTGCCAGCAGTCATAGACAGGGGCCGGGCGAAAAACTGTTTTTT,CASSHRQGPGEKLFF,TRBD1,TRBV27,-,TRBJ1-4
TGTGCCAGCCTGGGACAGGCCCAAGGCGGAGAGCAGTACTTC,CASLGQAQGGEQYF,TRBD1,TRBV11-2,-,TRBJ2-7
TGTGCCAGCAGCTTAGGTCTCCGGGGAAACACCATATATTTT,CASSLGLRGNTIYF,-,TRBV7-8,-,TRBJ1-3
TGTGCCACCAGCAGAGAGGTGACAGGGGGCACCGGGGAGCTGTTTTTT,CATSREVTGGTGELFF,TRBD1,TRBV15,-,TRBJ2-2
TGTGCCAGCAGTTCACCGGGACAGGGGCCGAACATTCAGTACTTC,CASSSPGQGPNIQYF,TRBD1,TRBV28,-,TRBJ2-4
TGCAGTGCTAGACGCACAGGGGAGCAGTACTTC,CSARRTGEQYF,-,TRBV20-1,-,TRBJ2-7
TGCGCCAGCAGCCTTATCAGCTCCTACAATGAGCAGTTCTTC,CASSLISSYNEQFF,-,TRBV4-1,-,TRBJ2-1
TGCGCCAGCAGCTTGTCCCCAGGGCCCTATGGCTACACCTTC,CASSLSPGPYGYTF,-,TRBV5-1,-,TRBJ1-2
TGTGCCAGCAGCCCGGGAAGGACAGGGAAAAACATTCAGTACTTC,CASSPGRTGKNIQYF,TRBD1,TRBV7-2,-,TRBJ2-4
TGTGCCACCACCACGACAGTTCGGAACGAAAAACTGTTTTTT,CATTTTVRNEKLFF,-,TRBV15,once,TRBJ1-4
TGTGCCACCGCACAAGTGAACACCGGGGAGCTGTTTTTT,CATAQVNTGELFF,-,TRBV18,few,TRBJ2-2
TGTGCCAGCTCACCTGTCTTTAGCAATCAGCCCCAGCATTTT,CASSPVFSNQPQHF,-,TRBV18,few,TRBJ1-5
TGTGCCAGCAGCTTAGAACAGGGAAGGGAGACCCAGTACTTC,CASSLEQGRETQYF,-,TRBV7-2,once,TRBJ2-5
TGCAGCGTTGACAGGGGGTCGAGCGGGGAGCTGTTTTTT,CSVDRGSSGELFF,TRBD1,TRBV29-1,-,TRBJ2-2
TGTGCCACCAGCAGTGGCGGGAGGGTCTACGAGCAGTACTTC,CATSSGGRVYEQYF,TRBD2,TRBV15,-,TRBJ2-7
TGCGCCAGCAGCTTGGCATTTCCCCAGCAGTCCGGGACTAGCGGGACGCTGTTTTACGAGCAGTACTTC,CASSLAFPQQSGTSGTLFYEQYF,TRBD2,TRBV5-1,-,TRBJ2-7
TGTGCCAGCAGTTTATTTGGGGACAGAGTAATGAACACTGAAGCTTTCTTT,CASSLFGDRVMNTEAFF,TRBD1,TRBV28,-,TRBJ1-1
TGTGCCAGCAGCCGGGACAGGGCCCTTGGGACCGAGCAGTACTTC,CASSRDRALGTEQYF,TRBD1,TRBV28,-,TRBJ2-7
TGTGCCAGCACCAAACGGGGATACGAAAAACTGTTTTTT,CASTKRGYEKLFF,-,TRBV6-5,-,TRBJ1-4
TGTGCCAGTAGTTATCGGACTAGCGGGGACAATGAGCAGTTCTTC,CASSYRTSGDNEQFF,TRBD2,TRBV19,-,TRBJ2-1
TGTGCCAGCACCCCACTAGAATGGGATACGCAGTATTTT,CASTPLEWDTQYF,-,TRBV6-6,once,TRBJ2-3
TGTGCCAGCAATCCCCGGGACATGAATCGATTAGGGAACATTCAGTACTTC,CASNPRDMNRLGNIQYF,-,TRBV28,-,TRBJ2-4
TGTGCCAGCAGCCAAGGCGGAGGGAGGGATGAGCAGTTCTTC,CASSQGGGRDEQFF,TRBD2,TRBV4-2,-,TRBJ2-1
TGTGCCAGCAGCGAGATTAGCTCCTACAATGAGCAGTTCTTC,CASSEISSYNEQFF,-,TRBV5-4,-,TRBJ2-1
TGTGCCAGCAGCGCCCTACTAGAGACCCAGTACTTC,CASSALLETQYF,-,TRBV2,-,TRBJ2-5
TGTGCCAGCAGTTACTTCGGAGGACTGCGAGATACGCAGTATTTT,CASSYFGGLRDTQYF,-,TRBV6-5,-,TRBJ2-3
TGTGCCTGGAGTGTACGGGGACTAGCTGTCAATGAGCAGTTCTTC,CAWSVRGLAVNEQFF,TRBD2,TRBV30,once,TRBJ2-1
TGTGCCAGCTCACCACCCTCAGGATCAAGCACAGATACGCAGTATTTT,CASSPPSGSSTDTQYF,-,TRBV18,once,TRBJ2-3
TGTGCCAGTAGTTCCTCCGAGGCAGGGAATAACTTTGAAGCTTTCTTT,CASSSSEAGNNFEAFF,-,TRBV19,-,TRBJ1-1
TGTGCCAGCAGTCCCCCCCCTAGCGGGAGAATCTACGAGCAGTACTTC,CASSPPPSGRIYEQYF,TRBD2,TRBV28,-,TRBJ2-7
TGTGCCAGCAGCTTAGGCAGGGGTGTGAAGCCCCAGCATTTT,CASSLGRGVKPQHF,-,TRBV5-6,-,TRBJ1-5
TGTGCCACAGGGACTAGCGGTTACAATGAGCAGTTCTTC,CATGTSGYNEQFF,TRBD2,TRBV6-5,-,TRBJ2-1
TGTGCCAGCACCTCAGGGGGCACTGAAGCTTTCTTT,CASTSGGTEAFF,TRBD1,TRBV27,-,TRBJ1-1
TGTGCCAGTAGTATATGGGGGACTAGTAGGGGCAATGAGCAGTTCTTC,CASSIWGTSRGNEQFF,TRBD2,TRBV19,-,TRBJ2-1
TGTGCCAGCAGCCCTGCGTCGGCCCAGGGGGCTTCCGAGCAGTACTTC,CASSPASAQGASEQYF,TRBD1,TRBV7-2,-,TRBJ2-7
TGTGCCAGCAGTGCGGGGGGGGGAGGGTGGACTGAAGCTTTCTTT,CASSAGGGGWTEAFF,-,TRBV27,-,TRBJ1-1
TGTGCCAGTACCCCCGAGGGCCGCCAGGTCTTGTACTATGGCTACACCTTC,CASTPEGRQVLYYGYTF,-,TRBV19,once,TRBJ1-2
TGTGCCACCAGCTCCCTTCGACAGGACACAGATACGCAGTATTTT,CATSSLRQDTDTQYF,-,TRBV15,-,TRBJ2-3
TGTGCCAGCAGGGGACAGGGGGCTCTCACCGGGGAGCTGTTTTTT,CASRGQGALTGELFF,TRBD1,TRBV6-1,-,TRBJ2-2
TGTGCCAGCTCACCTCGGACAGGTACCGAGGAGCAGTTCTTC,CASSPRTGTEEQFF,TRBD1,TRBV18,-,TRBJ2-1
TGTGCCAGCAGCTTTCGCCGGACAGGGATGAACACTGAAGCTTTCTTT,CASSFRRTGMNTEAFF,TRBD1,TRBV5-8,once,TRBJ1-1
TGTGCCAGCAGCACGACTAGCGGGAGTCCCTACAATGAGCAGTTCTTC,CASSTTSGSPYNEQFF,TRBD2,TRBV7-2,-,TRBJ2-1